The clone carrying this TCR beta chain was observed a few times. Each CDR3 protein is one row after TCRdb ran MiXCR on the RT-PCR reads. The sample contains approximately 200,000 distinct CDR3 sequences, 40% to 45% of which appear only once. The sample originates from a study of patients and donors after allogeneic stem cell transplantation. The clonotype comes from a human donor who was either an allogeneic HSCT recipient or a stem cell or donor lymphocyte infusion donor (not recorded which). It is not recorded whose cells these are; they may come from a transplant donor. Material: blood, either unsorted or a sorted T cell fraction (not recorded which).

This CDR3 reads CASSHLQAGGSSETQYF. The CDR3 nucleotides are TGTGCCAGCAGCCATCTCCAGGCAGGGGGCTCTTCAGAGACCCAGTACTTC. V is TRBV12-3 or TRBV12-4 and J is TRBJ2-5; TRBD1 agrees at 8 bases. The CDR3 loop spans 17 amino acids. V trimming: 6 bases; J trimming: 4 bases; junction bases outside the gene matches: 16.